The 18 T cell receptor beta chains below were found in one sample sequenced in a study of blood T cell repertoires in COVID-19. The method was immunoSEQ multiplex PCR; TCRdb's version includes in-frame clones alone and lacks a portion of them. Here the sample spans more than 450,000 clones, around 90% being singletons. The sequenced material came from PBMCs or T cells enriched from blood (not recorded which). The receptors here all came from a woman younger than 30 who had recovered from COVID-19.

This clone was recorded only once. The chain employs TRBV7-8 and TRBJ1-2; D is perhaps TRBD1 (5 bases). Germline V CDR1 and CDR2: SGHVS, FQNEAQ. There are 15 residues in the CDR3. Trimming stripped 2 bases from V and 2 bases from J, with 12 bases between. CDR3 nucleotides: TGTGCCAGCAGCTTATATGGGCGACAGAACTATGGCTACACCTTC. It yields the protein CASSLYGRQNYGYTF.

The V gene is TRBV11-2, the J gene TRBJ2-7; the D is unclear. Germline loops: CDR1 SGHAT, CDR2 FQNNGV. V was pared by 1 base and J by 3 bases, with 4 bases between. The CDR3 sequence is 12 residues long. The chain's CDR3 is CASSLGHYEQYF. The CDR3 coding sequence is TGTGCCAGCAGCTTAGGTCACTACGAGCAGTACTTC.

V is TRBV6-5 and J is TRBJ2-7; 7 bases agree with TRBD1. The CDR3 is made up of 15 amino acids. Germline CDR1 and CDR2: MNHEY and SVGAGI. V shed 5 bases, J shed 3 bases, and the junction held 10 bases outside the gene matches. The CDR3, as DNA: TGTGCCAGCAGTCCAGGGGGACAGTTAGTCTACGAGCAGTACTTC. Translated: CASSPGGQLVYEQYF.

The V call is TRBV27, the J call TRBJ1-2, with a weak D call TRBD1 (5 bases). Between the trimmed V and J ends, which lost 6 bases and 3 bases, there was a span of 14 bases. The CDR3 sequence is 14 residues long. Per the germline V gene, CDR1 is MNHEY and CDR2 is SMNVEV (reference sequence). In DNA, the CDR3 is TGTGCCAGCAGCCCCCTCCAGGGTTACTATGGCTACACCTTC. It specifies CASSPLQGYYGYTF.

The gene calls are TRBV3-1 (or the pseudogene TRBV3-2) and TRBJ1-2; D unresolved. Germline assignment: CDR1 LGHDT and CDR2 YNNKEL (reference sequence). The CDR3 spans 16 residues. V shed 2 bases and J shed 7 bases, with 20 bases lying between them. The CDR3 DNA sequence: TGTGCCAGCAGCCAATATGGCGGGGAGGGTAGAGGTGGCTACACCTTC. Protein: CASSQYGGEGRGGYTF.

The rearrangement uses TRBV28 and TRBJ1-1; 9 bases are shared with TRBD1. The CDR3 sequence is 16 residues long. Germline V gene sequence: CDR1 MDHEN, CDR2 SYDVKM. V lost 5 bases, J lost 1 base, and 8 bases stayed unmatched. The CDR3 here is CASSLTPGQGNTEAFF. The CDR3 region has the DNA TGTGCCAGCAGTCTAACCCCGGGACAGGGGAACACTGAAGCTTTCTTT. The full variable domain, rest sourced from reference TRBV28 and TRBJ1-1, is DVKVTQSSRYLVKRTGEKVFLECVQDMDHENMFWYRQDPGLGLRLIYFSYDVKMKEKGDIPEGYSVSREKKERFSLILESASTNQTSMYLCASSLTPGQGNTEAFFGQGTRLTVV.

J is TRBJ2-1 and V is TRBV5-1; D possibly corresponds to TRBD2 (7 bases). Trimming pared 1 base from V and 4 bases from J, leaving 12 bases between. The CDR3 sequence is 15 residues long. CDR1 is SGHRS and CDR2 is YFSETQ in the germline V gene. The CDR3 nucleotides are TGCGCCAGCAGCTTGATGGGGGGGCCTTACAATGAGCAGTTCTTC. It codes for CASSLMGGPYNEQFF. Complete variable domain (other parts from reference TRBV5-1 and TRBJ2-1): KAGVTQTPRYLIKTRGQQVTLSCSPISGHRSVSWYQQTPGQGLQFLFEYFSETQRNKGNFPGRFSGRQFSNSRSEMNVSTLELGDSALYLCASSLMGGPYNEQFFGPGTRLTVL.

The chain links TRBV30 to TRBJ1-1; the D is unclear. CDR3 length equals 14 residues. Germline V gives CDR1 GTSNPN, CDR2 SVGIG (reference sequence). Trimming left V 2 bases short and J 6 bases short, with 16 bases between. DNA of the CDR3: TGTGCCTGGAGTCGCCCGGACTGTCGACCTGAAGCTTTCTTT. It codes for CAWSRPDCRPEAFF. The whole variable domain, filled in from reference TRBV30 and TRBJ1-1, reads SQTIHQWPATLVQPVGSPLSLECTVEGTSNPNLYWYRQAAGRGLQLLFYSVGIGQISSEVPQNLSASRPQDRQFILSSKKLLLSDSGFYLCAWSRPDCRPEAFFGQGTRLTVV.

The genes are TRBV6-5 and TRBJ2-7, with 7 bases matching TRBD1. Germline CDR1 reads MNHEY; CDR2 reads SVGAGI. This CDR3 comprises 13 residues. V shed 7 bases, J shed 2 bases, and the junction held 5 bases outside the gene matches. CDR3 in DNA: TGTGCCAGCACCAGGACAGGAACCTACGAGCAGTACTTC. Amino acids: CASTRTGTYEQYF.

The CDR3 sequence is CASSGREGTTEAFF. The CDR3 DNA reads TGTGCCAGCAGCGGCCGGGAGGGGACGACTGAAGCTTTCTTT. The chain uses TRBV7-9 and TRBJ1-1, with D possibly TRBD1 on 5 matching bases. V was clipped by 5 bases and J by 5 bases, with 15 bases between them. Germline CDR1 SEHNR, CDR2 FQNEAQ (reference sequence). The CDR3 length is 14 residues. Based on the CDR3 plus reference TRBV7-9 and TRBJ1-1, the full variable domain is DTGVSQNPRHKITKRGQNVTFRCDPISEHNRLYWYRQTLGQGPEFLTYFQNEAQLEKSRLLSDRFSAERPKGSFSTLEIQRTEQGDSAMYLCASSGREGTTEAFFGQGTRLTVV.

The rearrangement links TRBV9 to TRBJ1-1; 9 bases map to TRBD1. Germline trimming cut 4 bases from V and 7 bases from J; bases unmatched to any gene: 8. CDR1 is SGDLS, CDR2 YYNGEE, per germline. The length of the CDR3 is 14 residues. The chain's CDR3 is CASSPEGDRVEAFF. CDR3 bases: TGTGCCAGCAGCCCCGAGGGGGACAGGGTTGAAGCTTTCTTT.

The rearrangement links TRBV7-2 to TRBJ2-7; no clear D gene. Deletions cut 7 bases from V and 2 bases from J, with 15 bases between. The V gene's germline CDR1 is SGHTA and CDR2 FQGNSA. The CDR3 spans 14 residues. This CDR3 is CASNPDGPTYEQYF. The CDR3 DNA sequence: TGTGCCAGCAACCCCGATGGGCCCACCTACGAGCAGTACTTC.

This clone was seen repeatedly, ten times or more. This chain joins TRBV5-6 and TRBJ1-1, with 7 bases aligning to TRBD1. V was clipped by 2 bases and J by 6 bases; unmatched bases: 13. Germline CDR1 is SGHDT and CDR2 is YYEEEE. This CDR3 contains 16 residues. CDR3 protein: CASSFNQGVGGSEAFF. Here the CDR3 DNA reads TGTGCCAGCAGCTTTAATCAGGGGGTAGGAGGGTCTGAAGCTTTCTTT.

This clone has more than one count but fewer than ten. J is TRBJ1-1 and V is TRBV3-1 (or the pseudogene TRBV3-2), with a weak D call TRBD1 (6 bases). Trimming cost V 1 base and J 0 bases, with 18 bases left between them. The CDR3 loop spans 18 amino acids. CDR1 and CDR2 (germline): LGHDT, YNNKEL (reference sequence). CDR3 in DNA: TGTGCCAGCAGCCAAGCGGGTCTGGGGGGGCTAGTGAACACTGAAGCTTTCTTT. Translation gives CASSQAGLGGLVNTEAFF.

This clone was picked up one time. This sequence joins TRBV30 and TRBJ2-1; 11 bases match TRBD1. The ends lost 3 bases at V and 5 bases at J; junction bases unmatched: 15. CDR3 length: 18 residues. The V gene's germline CDR1 is GTSNPN and CDR2 SVGIG (reference sequence). The CDR3: CAWRRDRGRSEGDNEQFF. The DNA for the CDR3 is TGTGCCTGGAGAAGGGACAGGGGGAGGTCTGAGGGCGACAATGAGCAGTTCTTC.

The chain joins TRBV28 to TRBJ1-1; weak D call: TRBD1 (6 bases). The CDR3 is 14 amino acids. The germline CDR1 and CDR2 sequences are MDHEN and SYDVKM. V lost 5 bases to trimming and J lost 1 base, with 11 bases between them. CDR3 region: CASSPGTPNTEAFF. For the CDR3, the DNA is TGTGCCAGCAGTCCCGGGACACCGAACACTGAAGCTTTCTTT.

This clone was observed a few times. The chain has TRBV6-1 and TRBJ2-5, with 7 nucleotides matching TRBD2. The CDR3 sequence is 14 residues long. Trimming at V came to 3 bases and at J to 4 bases, leaving 5 bases not matched to a gene. The germline V gene encodes CDR1 MNHNS and CDR2 SASEGT. CDR3 DNA: TGTGCCAGCAGTGATCATGGGGAGGGAGAGACCCAGTACTTC. This codes for CASSDHGEGETQYF.

This clone was observed a handful of times. This chain uses TRBV2 with TRBJ1-6; TRBD1 agrees at 11 bases. Germline trimming cut 7 bases from V and 10 bases from J; bases unmatched to any gene: 9. The CDR3 is made up of 15 amino acids. Germline CDR1 reads SNHLY; CDR2 reads FYNNEI. CDR3 DNA sequence: TGTGCCAGCATAGGCCCCGGGACAGGGGGATCACCCCTCCACTTT. Translating it yields CASIGPGTGGSPLHF.